Listed below are T cell receptor beta chains from one sample, sequenced in a study of CD8 T cell repertoires and HIV-1 epitope variants. The data were produced by immunoSEQ multiplex PCR, yet TCRdb's version contains in-frame clones alone and is incomplete. Of about 95,000 clones in the sample, over 70% were seen once. The material sequenced was uncultured baseline CD8+ T cells from peripheral blood mononuclear cells (PBMCs). These receptors all stem from a male donor with HIV. Both conserved end residues are part of each CDR3. A D gene is named only where the DNA matches it firmly. Where a row states a size, it is once, few, many or the class of an expanded clone; other rows omit it.

J	D	V	size	CDR3	DNA
TRBJ1-2	NA	TRBV6-6	NA	CASSTAYGYTF	TGTGCCAGCAGTACAGCATATGGCTACACCTTC
TRBJ2-1	TRBD2	TRBV5-4	NA	CASSFRGGPYNEQFF	TGTGCCAGCAGCTTTCGGGGGGGGCCCTACAATGAGCAGTTCTTC
TRBJ1-2	NA	TRBV25-1	once	CASSELSGFGYTF	TGTGCCAGCAGTGAATTGTCGGGGTTTGGCTACACCTTC
TRBJ2-5	TRBD1	TRBV28	NA	CASSSHDRGLETQYF	TGTGCCAGCAGTTCACACGACAGGGGGCTCGAGACCCAGTACTTC
TRBJ2-3	TRBD1	TRBV6-5	NA	CASSSTGTAQRTQYF	TGTGCCAGCAGTTCGACCGGGACAGCACAGAGAACGCAGTATTTT
TRBJ1-2	NA	TRBV7-9	once	CASSFMGGNYGYTF	TGTGCCAGCAGCTTTATGGGAGGGAACTATGGCTACACCTTC
TRBJ1-3	TRBD1	TRBV9	NA	CASSAMGQVGNTIYF	TGTGCCAGCAGCGCCATGGGACAGGTCGGAAACACCATATATTTT
TRBJ1-2	NA	TRBV19	few	CASSFQGRNYGYTF	TGTGCCAGTAGTTTTCAGGGACGTAACTATGGCTACACCTTC
TRBJ2-7	TRBD1	TRBV5-1	NA	CASSSTGTGIYEQYF	TGCGCCAGCAGCTCCACCGGGACAGGGATCTACGAGCAGTACTTC
TRBJ2-1	NA	TRBV27	NA	CASSLYRNEQFF	TGTGCCAGCAGTTTATATCGGAATGAGCAGTTCTTC
TRBJ2-1	TRBD2	TRBV9	NA	CASSSQLAGGSGEQFF	TGTGCCAGCAGCTCACAGCTAGCGGGAGGTTCAGGTGAGCAGTTCTTC
TRBJ1-4	TRBD1	TRBV28	NA	CATRGTDRGEKLFF	TGTGCCACCAGGGGGACGGACCGAGGTGAAAAACTGTTTTTT
TRBJ2-5	TRBD2	TRBV6-5	once	CASSFMTSGGEETQYF	TGTGCCAGCAGTTTTATGACTAGCGGGGGGGAAGAGACCCAGTACTTC
TRBJ2-2	TRBD1	TRBV6-1	few	CASSLGQHTGELFF	TGTGCCAGCAGTCTGGGACAGCACACCGGGGAGCTGTTTTTT
TRBJ2-4	TRBD2	TRBV5-1	NA	CASSLEELAGGRDIQYF	TGCGCCAGCAGCTTGGAAGAACTAGCGGGGGGCCGGGACATTCAGTACTTC
TRBJ1-3	TRBD1	TRBV13	NA	CASSLRQGAYGNTIYF	TGTGCCAGCAGCCTCCGACAGGGGGCTTACGGAAACACCATATATTTT
TRBJ2-2	NA	TRBV6-5	NA	CASSSGGAGGELFF	TGTGCCAGCAGTTCGGGGGGCGCGGGCGGGGAGCTGTTTTTT
TRBJ1-1	NA	TRBV4-1	NA	CASSQVLGPYTEAFF	TGCGCCAGCAGCCAAGTCTTGGGACCCTACACTGAAGCTTTCTTT
TRBJ2-1	NA	TRBV15	NA	CAIGRVGSYNEQFF	TGTGCCATCGGACGTGTGGGGTCCTACAATGAGCAGTTCTTC
TRBJ1-1	NA	TRBV28	NA	CASSQDRGSEAFF	TGTGCCAGCAGCCAAGATAGGGGGTCTGAAGCTTTCTTT
TRBJ1-1	TRBD1	TRBV28	NA	CASRDIGTAEAFF	TGTGCCAGCAGGGATATTGGGACAGCAGAAGCTTTCTTT
TRBJ2-7	NA	TRBV7-2	NA	CASQTGVYEQYF	TGTGCCAGCCAGACAGGTGTTTACGAGCAGTACTTC
TRBJ2-1	NA	TRBV27	few	CASKSGAGAYNEQFF	TGTGCCAGCAAGTCAGGGGCAGGGGCCTACAATGAGCAGTTCTTC
TRBJ2-3	NA	TRBV7-2	NA	CASSLAGDVTDTQYF	TGTGCCAGCAGCTTAGCGGGAGACGTCACAGATACGCAGTATTTT
TRBJ2-1	NA	TRBV2	medium-sized	CASTMSRGNEQFF	TGTGCCAGCACGATGTCAAGGGGCAATGAGCAGTTCTTC
TRBJ1-2	NA	TRBV11-1	NA	CASSPRRGYGYTF	TGTGCCAGCAGCCCCCGAAGGGGCTATGGCTACACCTTC
TRBJ1-2	NA	TRBV25-1	NA	CASSEFSGNGYTF	TGTGCCAGCAGTGAATTTTCTGGGAATGGCTACACCTTC
TRBJ2-1	TRBD1	TRBV5-5	NA	CASSFWDREQFF	TGTGCCAGCAGCTTCTGGGACAGGGAGCAGTTCTTC
TRBJ2-1	TRBD2	TRBV15	NA	CATSRDSPRSGGAGEQFF	TGTGCCACCAGCAGAGATTCCCCTAGGAGCGGGGGGGCGGGTGAGCAGTTCTTC
TRBJ1-1	NA	TRBV10-2	few	CASSEQGGTEAFF	TGCGCCAGCAGTGAACAGGGTGGAACTGAAGCTTTCTTT
TRBJ2-7	TRBD1	TRBV28	NA	CASSSYRGRSYEQYF	TGTGCCAGCAGTTCCTACAGGGGCCGCTCCTACGAGCAGTACTTC
TRBJ1-2	NA	TRBV28	once	CASSSPSADSSNYGYTF	TGTGCCAGCAGTTCCCCCAGCGCGGACAGCTCTAACTATGGCTACACCTTC
TRBJ2-3	TRBD1	TRBV5-4	NA	CASSQGQSTDTQYF	TGTGCCAGCTCACAGGGACAGTCCACAGATACGCAGTATTTT
TRBJ2-6	NA	TRBV29-1	NA	CRNVGIGANVLTF	TGCCGAAATGTGGGTATTGGGGCCAACGTCCTGACTTTC
TRBJ2-7	NA	TRBV2	NA	CASSEGQTLSYEQYF	TGTGCCAGCAGTGAAGGACAGACCCTTTCCTACGAGCAGTACTTC
TRBJ1-2	NA	TRBV5-6	NA	CASSLGRRGDYGYTF	TGTGCCAGCAGCTTGGGGCGGCGAGGGGACTATGGCTACACCTTC
TRBJ2-3	NA	TRBV5-6	NA	CASSLGATDTQYF	TGTGCCAGCAGCCTTGGAGCGACAGATACGCAGTATTTT
TRBJ2-7	TRBD2	TRBV7-6	few	CASSPIAGGINYEQYF	TGTGCCAGCAGCCCGATAGCGGGAGGGATAAATTACGAGCAGTACTTC
TRBJ2-3	TRBD2	TRBV5-4	once	CASSSDATSGITDTQYF	TGTGCCAGCAGCTCGGATGCGACTAGCGGGATCACAGATACGCAGTATTTT
TRBJ1-1	NA	TRBV7-9	NA	CASSLDGRGTEAFF	TGTGCCAGCAGCTTAGACGGGCGTGGGACTGAAGCTTTCTTT
TRBJ2-1	TRBD1	TRBV11-1	NA	CASRQTGTVWDEQFF	TGTGCCAGCAGGCAAACCGGGACAGTCTGGGATGAGCAGTTCTTC
TRBJ2-7	NA	TRBV5-1	few	CASSLAPSYEQYF	TGCGCCAGCAGCTTGGCCCCCTCCTACGAGCAGTACTTC
TRBJ1-5	TRBD1	TRBV5-8	NA	CASRKQGAGNQPQHF	TGTGCCAGCAGGAAACAGGGGGCGGGAAATCAGCCCCAGCATTTT
TRBJ1-5	NA	TRBV19	NA	CASSIPMGMGNQPQHF	TGTGCCAGTAGTATCCCCATGGGAATGGGGAATCAGCCCCAGCATTTT
TRBJ2-1	TRBD1	TRBV4-1	once	CASSQGATGIYNEQFF	TGCGCCAGCAGCCAAGGTGCGACAGGGATATACAATGAGCAGTTCTTC
TRBJ2-5	NA	TRBV7-2	NA	CASSLSLSEETQYF	TGTGCCAGCAGCTTATCTCTAAGTGAAGAGACCCAGTACTTC
TRBJ2-7	NA	TRBV7-9	few	CASSLTQGLEQYF	TGTGCCAGCAGCTTAACCCAGGGCCTCGAGCAGTACTTC
TRBJ2-1	NA	TRBV7-2	NA	CASSLGLHEQFF	TGTGCCAGCAGCTTAGGGTTGCATGAGCAGTTCTTC
TRBJ1-3	NA	TRBV18	NA	CASSRNTGTGSSGNTIYF	TGTGCCAGCTCCCGCAACACCGGGACGGGAAGCTCTGGAAACACCATATATTTT
TRBJ2-6	NA	TRBV4-3	few	CASSQDLGDGANVLTF	TGCGCCAGCAGCCAAGATCTAGGGGATGGGGCCAACGTCCTGACTTTC
TRBJ2-3	NA	TRBV6-4	NA	CASSDEKSSTDTQYF	TGTGCCAGCAGTGATGAGAAATCCAGCACAGATACGCAGTATTTT
TRBJ2-7	NA	TRBV27	NA	CASSLYPTNDGYEQYF	TGTGCCAGCAGTCTATATCCCACTAACGACGGTTACGAGCAGTACTTC
TRBJ1-6	NA	TRBV5-4	few	CASSEDRSRANSPLHF	TGTGCCAGCAGCGAAGACAGGTCTAGGGCCAATTCACCCCTCCACTTT
TRBJ2-3	TRBD1	TRBV7-2	once	CASSPRQGIGDTQYF	TGTGCCAGCAGCCCACGACAGGGGATTGGGGATACGCAGTATTTT
TRBJ2-7	NA	TRBV10-2	NA	CASSESGREYEQYF	TGCGCCAGCAGTGAGTCGGGCAGGGAGTACGAGCAGTACTTC